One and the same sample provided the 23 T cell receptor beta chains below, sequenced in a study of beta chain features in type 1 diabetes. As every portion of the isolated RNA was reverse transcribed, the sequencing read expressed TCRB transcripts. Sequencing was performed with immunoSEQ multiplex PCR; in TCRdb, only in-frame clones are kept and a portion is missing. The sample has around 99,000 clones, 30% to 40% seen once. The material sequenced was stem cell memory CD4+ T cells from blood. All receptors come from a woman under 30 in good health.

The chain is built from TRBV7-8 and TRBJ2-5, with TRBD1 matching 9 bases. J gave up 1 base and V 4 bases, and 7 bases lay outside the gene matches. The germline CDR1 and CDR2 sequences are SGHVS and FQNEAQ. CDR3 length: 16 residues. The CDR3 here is CASSSPGTGIQETQYF. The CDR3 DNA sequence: TGTGCCAGCAGCTCCCCTGGGACAGGGATCCAAGAGACCCAGTACTTC. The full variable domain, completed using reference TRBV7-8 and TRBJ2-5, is GAGVSQSPRYKVAKRGQDVALRCDPISGHVSLFWYQQALGQGPEFLTYFQNEAQLDKSGLPSDRFFAERPEGSVSTLKIQRTQQEDSAVYLCASSSPGTGIQETQYFGPGTRLLVL.

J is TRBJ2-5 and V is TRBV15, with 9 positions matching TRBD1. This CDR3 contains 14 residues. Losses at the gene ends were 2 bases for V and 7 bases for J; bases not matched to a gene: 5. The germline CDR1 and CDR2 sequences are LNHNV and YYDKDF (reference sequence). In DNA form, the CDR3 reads TGTGCCACCAGCAGACCGGGACAGGGTGTGACCCAGTACTTC. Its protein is CATSRPGQGVTQYF.

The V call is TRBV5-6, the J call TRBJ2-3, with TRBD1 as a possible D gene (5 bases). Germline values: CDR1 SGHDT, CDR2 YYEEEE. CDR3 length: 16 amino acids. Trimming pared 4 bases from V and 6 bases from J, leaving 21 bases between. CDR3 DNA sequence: TGTGCCAGCAGCCTCACGTCCAGGGAACTACGGGATACGCAGTATTTT. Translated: CASSLTSRELRDTQYF.

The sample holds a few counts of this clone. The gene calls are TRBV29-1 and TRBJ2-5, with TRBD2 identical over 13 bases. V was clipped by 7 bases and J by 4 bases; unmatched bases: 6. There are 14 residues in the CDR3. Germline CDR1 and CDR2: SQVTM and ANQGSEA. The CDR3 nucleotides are TGCAGCGGTGCACTAGCGGGAGGGGGAGAGACCCAGTACTTC. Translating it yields CSGALAGGGETQYF.

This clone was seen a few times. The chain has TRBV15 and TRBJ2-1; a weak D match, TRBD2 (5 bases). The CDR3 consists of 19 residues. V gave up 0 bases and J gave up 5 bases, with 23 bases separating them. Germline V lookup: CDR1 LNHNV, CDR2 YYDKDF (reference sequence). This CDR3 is CATSRDPRLGGSRNNEQFF. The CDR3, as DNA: TGTGCCACCAGCAGAGATCCCCGTCTTGGTGGGAGTAGGAACAATGAGCAGTTCTTC.

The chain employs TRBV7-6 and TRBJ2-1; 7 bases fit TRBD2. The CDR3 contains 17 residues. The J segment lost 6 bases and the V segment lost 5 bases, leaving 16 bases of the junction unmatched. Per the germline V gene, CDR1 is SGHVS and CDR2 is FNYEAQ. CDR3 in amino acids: CASSPSRGGIVFNEQFF. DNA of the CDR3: TGTGCCAGCAGCCCCTCCCGGGGAGGGATAGTTTTCAATGAGCAGTTCTTC.

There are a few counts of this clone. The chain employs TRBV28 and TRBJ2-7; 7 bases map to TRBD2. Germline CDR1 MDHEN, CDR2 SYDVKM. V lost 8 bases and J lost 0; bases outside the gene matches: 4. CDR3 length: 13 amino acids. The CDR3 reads CASGAGNSYEQYF. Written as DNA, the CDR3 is TGTGCCAGCGGAGCGGGAAACTCCTACGAGCAGTACTTC.

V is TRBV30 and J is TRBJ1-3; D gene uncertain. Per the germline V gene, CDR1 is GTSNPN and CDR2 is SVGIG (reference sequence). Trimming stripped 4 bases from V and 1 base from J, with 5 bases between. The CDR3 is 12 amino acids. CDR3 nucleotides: TGTGCCTGGACCGTTTCTGGAAACACCATATATTTT. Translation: CAWTVSGNTIYF.

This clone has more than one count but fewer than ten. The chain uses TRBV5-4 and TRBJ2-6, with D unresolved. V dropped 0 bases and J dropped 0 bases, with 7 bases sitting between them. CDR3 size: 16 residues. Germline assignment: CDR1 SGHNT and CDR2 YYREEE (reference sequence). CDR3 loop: CASSLVRSSGANVLTF. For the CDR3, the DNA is TGTGCCAGCAGCTTGGTGAGGTCCTCTGGGGCCAACGTCCTGACTTTC.

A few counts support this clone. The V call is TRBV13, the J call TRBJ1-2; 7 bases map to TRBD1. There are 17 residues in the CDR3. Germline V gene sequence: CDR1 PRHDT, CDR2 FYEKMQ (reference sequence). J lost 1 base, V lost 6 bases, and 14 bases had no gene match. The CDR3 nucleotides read TGTGCCAGCAGGTCACAGGGGTTGGTGTTAGATAACTATGGCTACACCTTC. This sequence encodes CASRSQGLVLDNYGYTF.

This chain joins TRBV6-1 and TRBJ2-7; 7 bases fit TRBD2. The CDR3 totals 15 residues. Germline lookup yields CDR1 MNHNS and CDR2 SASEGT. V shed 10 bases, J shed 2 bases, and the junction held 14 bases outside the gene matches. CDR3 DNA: TGTGCCACCAGACAAGGGGCGGCGGGGGCCTACGAGCAGTACTTC. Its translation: CATRQGAAGAYEQYF.

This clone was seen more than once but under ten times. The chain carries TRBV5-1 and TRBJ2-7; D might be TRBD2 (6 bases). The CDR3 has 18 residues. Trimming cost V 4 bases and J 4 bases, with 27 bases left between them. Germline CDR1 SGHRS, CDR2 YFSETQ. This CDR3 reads CASSDPPGRSGGRYEQYF. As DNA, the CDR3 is TGCGCCAGCAGCGATCCCCCAGGTCGTAGCGGCGGTCGATACGAGCAGTACTTC.

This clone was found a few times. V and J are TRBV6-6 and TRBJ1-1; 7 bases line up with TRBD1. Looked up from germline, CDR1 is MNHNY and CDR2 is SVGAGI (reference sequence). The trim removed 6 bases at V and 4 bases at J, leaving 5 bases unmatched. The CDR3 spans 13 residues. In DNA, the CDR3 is TGTGCCAGCAGCAGACAGGGAGGCACTGAAGCTTTCTTT. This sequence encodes CASSRQGGTEAFF.

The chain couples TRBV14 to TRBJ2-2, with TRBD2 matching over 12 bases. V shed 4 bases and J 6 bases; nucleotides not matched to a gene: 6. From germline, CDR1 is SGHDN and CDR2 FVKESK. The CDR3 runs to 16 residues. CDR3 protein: CASSPPGLAGAGELFF. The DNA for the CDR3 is TGTGCCAGCAGCCCCCCGGGACTAGCGGGCGCCGGGGAGCTGTTTTTT. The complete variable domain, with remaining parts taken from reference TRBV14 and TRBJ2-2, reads EAGVTQFPSHSVIEKGQTVTLRCDPISGHDNLYWYRRVMGKEIKFLLHFVKESKQDESGMPNNRFLAERTGGTYSTLKVQPAELEDSGVYFCASSPPGLAGAGELFFGEGSRLTVL.

CDR3 sequence (DNA): TGTGCCAGCAGCTTCGGGACTAGCGGGAGCAATGAGCAGTTCTTC. Translated: CASSFGTSGSNEQFF. This sequence joins TRBV7-9 and TRBJ2-1; 14 nucleotides match TRBD2. With V trimmed by 3 bases and J by 6 bases, 1 base remained unmatched. The V gene's germline CDR1 is SEHNR and CDR2 FQNEAQ (reference sequence). The length of the CDR3 is 15 residues.

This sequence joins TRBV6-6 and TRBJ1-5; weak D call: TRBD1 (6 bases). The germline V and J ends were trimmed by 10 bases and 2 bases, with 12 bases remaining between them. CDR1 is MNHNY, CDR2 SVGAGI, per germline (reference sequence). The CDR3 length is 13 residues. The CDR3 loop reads CATRSGGNQPQHF. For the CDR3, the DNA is TGTGCCACCCGGTCAGGGGGCAATCAGCCCCAGCATTTT.

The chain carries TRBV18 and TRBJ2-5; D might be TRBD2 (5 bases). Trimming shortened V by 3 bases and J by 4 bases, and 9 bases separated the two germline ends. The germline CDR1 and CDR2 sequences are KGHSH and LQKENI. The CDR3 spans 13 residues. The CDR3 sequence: CASSPDGGETQYF. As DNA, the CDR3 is TGTGCCAGCTCACCTGATGGAGGAGAGACCCAGTACTTC.

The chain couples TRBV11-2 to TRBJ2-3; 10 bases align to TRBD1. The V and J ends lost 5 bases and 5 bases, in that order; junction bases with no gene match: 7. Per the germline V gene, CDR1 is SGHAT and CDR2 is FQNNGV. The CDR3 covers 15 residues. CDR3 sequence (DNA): TGTGCCAGCAGCCGCTGGACAGGGGGTGAAGATACGCAGTATTTT. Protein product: CASSRWTGGEDTQYF.

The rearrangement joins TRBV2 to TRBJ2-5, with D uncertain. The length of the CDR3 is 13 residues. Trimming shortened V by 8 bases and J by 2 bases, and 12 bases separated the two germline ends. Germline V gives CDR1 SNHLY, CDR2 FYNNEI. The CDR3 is CASGQPRQETQYF. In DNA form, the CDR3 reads TGTGCCAGCGGGCAGCCCAGACAAGAGACCCAGTACTTC. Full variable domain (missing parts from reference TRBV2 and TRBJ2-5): EPEVTQTPSHQVTQMGQEVILRCVPISNHLYFYWYRQILGQKVEFLVSFYNNEISEKSEIFDDQFSVERPDGSNFTLKIRSTKLEDSAMYFCASGQPRQETQYFGPGTRLLVL.

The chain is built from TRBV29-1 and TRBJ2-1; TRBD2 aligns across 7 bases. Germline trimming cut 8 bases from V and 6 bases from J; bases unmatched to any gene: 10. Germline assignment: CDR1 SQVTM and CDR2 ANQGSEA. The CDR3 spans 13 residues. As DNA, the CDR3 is TGCAGCACTGGATCTAGCGGCCCCAATGAGCAGTTCTTC. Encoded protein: CSTGSSGPNEQFF.

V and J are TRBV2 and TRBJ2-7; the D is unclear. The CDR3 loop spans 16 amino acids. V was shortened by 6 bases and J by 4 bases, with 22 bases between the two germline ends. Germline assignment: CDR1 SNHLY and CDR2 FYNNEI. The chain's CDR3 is CASRVWPRHKVYEQYF. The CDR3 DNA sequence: TGTGCCAGCAGGGTTTGGCCGAGACACAAAGTATACGAGCAGTACTTC. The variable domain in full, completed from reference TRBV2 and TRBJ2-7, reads EPEVTQTPSHQVTQMGQEVILRCVPISNHLYFYWYRQILGQKVEFLVSFYNNEISEKSEIFDDQFSVERPDGSNFTLKIRSTKLEDSAMYFCASRVWPRHKVYEQYFGPGTRLTVT.

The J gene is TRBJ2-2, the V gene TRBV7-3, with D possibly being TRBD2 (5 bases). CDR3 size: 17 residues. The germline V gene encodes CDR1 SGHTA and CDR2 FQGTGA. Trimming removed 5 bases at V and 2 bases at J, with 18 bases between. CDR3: CASSPAVEATNTGELFF. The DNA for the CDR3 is TGTGCCAGCAGCCCCGCCGTGGAGGCGACCAACACCGGGGAGCTGTTTTTT.

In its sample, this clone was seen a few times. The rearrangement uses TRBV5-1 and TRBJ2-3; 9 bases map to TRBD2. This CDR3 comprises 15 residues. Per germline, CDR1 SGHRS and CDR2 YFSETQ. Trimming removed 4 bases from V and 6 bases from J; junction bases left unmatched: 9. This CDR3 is CASSPRLAGIDTQYF. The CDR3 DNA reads TGCGCCAGCAGCCCTCGCCTAGCGGGAATCGATACGCAGTATTTT. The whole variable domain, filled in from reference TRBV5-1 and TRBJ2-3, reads KAGVTQTPRYLIKTRGQQVTLSCSPISGHRSVSWYQQTPGQGLQFLFEYFSETQRNKGNFPGRFSGRQFSNSRSEMNVSTLELGDSALYLCASSPRLAGIDTQYFGPGTRLTVL.